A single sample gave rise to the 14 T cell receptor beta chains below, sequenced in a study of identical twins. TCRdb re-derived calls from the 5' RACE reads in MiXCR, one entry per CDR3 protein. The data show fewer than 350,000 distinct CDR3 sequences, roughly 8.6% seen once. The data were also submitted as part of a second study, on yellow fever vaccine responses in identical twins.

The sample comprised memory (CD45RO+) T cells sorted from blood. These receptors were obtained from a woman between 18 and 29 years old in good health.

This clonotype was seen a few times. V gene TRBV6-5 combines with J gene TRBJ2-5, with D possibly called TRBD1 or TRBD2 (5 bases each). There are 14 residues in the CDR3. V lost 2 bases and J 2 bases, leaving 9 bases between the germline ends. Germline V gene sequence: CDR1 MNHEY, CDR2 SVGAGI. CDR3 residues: CASSYTRQQETQYF. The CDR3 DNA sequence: TGTGCCAGCAGTTACACTAGACAGCAAGAGACCCAGTACTTC.

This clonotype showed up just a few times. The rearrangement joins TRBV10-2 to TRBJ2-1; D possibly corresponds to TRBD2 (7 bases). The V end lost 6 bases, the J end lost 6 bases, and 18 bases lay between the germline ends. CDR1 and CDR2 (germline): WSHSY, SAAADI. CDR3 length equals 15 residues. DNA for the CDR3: TGCGCCAGCAGACAGGGAGGGGCAGGTGGCAATGAGCAGTTCTTC. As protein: CASRQGGAGGNEQFF.

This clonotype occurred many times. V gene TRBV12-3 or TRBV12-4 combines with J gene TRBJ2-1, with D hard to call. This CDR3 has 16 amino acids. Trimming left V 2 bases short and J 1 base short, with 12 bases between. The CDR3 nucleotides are TGTGCCAGCAGTTTAATGAGCGCGCGGTCCTACAATGAGCAGTTCTTC. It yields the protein CASSLMSARSYNEQFF.

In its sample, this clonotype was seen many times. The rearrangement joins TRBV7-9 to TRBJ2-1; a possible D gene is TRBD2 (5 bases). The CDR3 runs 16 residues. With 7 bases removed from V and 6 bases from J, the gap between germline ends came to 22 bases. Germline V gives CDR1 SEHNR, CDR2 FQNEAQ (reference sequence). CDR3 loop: CASTLIGGRPGNEQFF. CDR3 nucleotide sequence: TGTGCCAGCACCCTAATTGGTGGGAGACCCGGCAATGAGCAGTTCTTC.

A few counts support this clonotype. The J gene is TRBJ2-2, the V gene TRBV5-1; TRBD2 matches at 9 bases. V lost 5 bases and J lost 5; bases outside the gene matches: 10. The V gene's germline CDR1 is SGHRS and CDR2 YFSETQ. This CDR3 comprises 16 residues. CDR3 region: CASRDAGGPRTGELFF. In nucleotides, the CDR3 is TGCGCCAGCAGAGACGCGGGGGGGCCTCGGACCGGGGAGCTGTTTTTT.

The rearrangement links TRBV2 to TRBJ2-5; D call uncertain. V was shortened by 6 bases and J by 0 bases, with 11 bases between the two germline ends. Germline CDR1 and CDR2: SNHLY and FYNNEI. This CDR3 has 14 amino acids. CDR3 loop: CASRRTLYQETQYF. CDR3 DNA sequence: TGTGCCAGCAGACGGACCCTGTACCAAGAGACCCAGTACTTC.

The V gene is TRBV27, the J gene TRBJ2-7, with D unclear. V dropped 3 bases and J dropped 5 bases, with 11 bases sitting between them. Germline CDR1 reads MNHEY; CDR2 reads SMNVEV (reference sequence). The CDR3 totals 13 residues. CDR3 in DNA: TGTGCCAGCAGTTTCACGGAGAGAGACGAGCAGTACTTC. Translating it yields CASSFTERDEQYF.

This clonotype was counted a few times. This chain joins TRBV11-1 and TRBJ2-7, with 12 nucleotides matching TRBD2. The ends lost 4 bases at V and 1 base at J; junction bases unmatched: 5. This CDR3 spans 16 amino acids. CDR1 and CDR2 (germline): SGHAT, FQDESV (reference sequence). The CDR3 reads CASSSGLAGSSYEQYF. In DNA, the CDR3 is TGTGCCAGCAGCTCGGGACTAGCGGGCAGTTCCTACGAGCAGTACTTC.

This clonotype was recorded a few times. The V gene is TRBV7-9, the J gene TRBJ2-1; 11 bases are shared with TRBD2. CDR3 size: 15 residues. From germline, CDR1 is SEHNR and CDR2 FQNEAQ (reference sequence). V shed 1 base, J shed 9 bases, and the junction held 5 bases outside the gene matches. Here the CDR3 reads CASSLGSGGAGEQFF. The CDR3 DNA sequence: TGTGCCAGCAGCTTAGGTAGCGGGGGGGCCGGTGAGCAGTTCTTC. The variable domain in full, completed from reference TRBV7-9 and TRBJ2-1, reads DTGVSQNPRHKITKRGQNVTFRCDPISEHNRLYWYRQTLGQGPEFLTYFQNEAQLEKSRLLSDRFSAERPKGSFSTLEIQRTEQGDSAMYLCASSLGSGGAGEQFFGPGTRLTVL.

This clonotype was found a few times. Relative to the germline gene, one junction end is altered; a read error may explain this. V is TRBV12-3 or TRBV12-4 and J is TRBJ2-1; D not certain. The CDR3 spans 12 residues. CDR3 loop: CASSIADRAPIF. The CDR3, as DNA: TGTGCCAGCAGTATAGCAGACCGGGCCCCGATCTTC.

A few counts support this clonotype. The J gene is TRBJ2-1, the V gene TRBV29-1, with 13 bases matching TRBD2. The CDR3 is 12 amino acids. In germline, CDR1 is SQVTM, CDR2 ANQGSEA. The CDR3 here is CSGTSGANEQFF. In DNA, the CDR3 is TGCAGTGGGACTAGCGGGGCTAATGAGCAGTTCTTC.

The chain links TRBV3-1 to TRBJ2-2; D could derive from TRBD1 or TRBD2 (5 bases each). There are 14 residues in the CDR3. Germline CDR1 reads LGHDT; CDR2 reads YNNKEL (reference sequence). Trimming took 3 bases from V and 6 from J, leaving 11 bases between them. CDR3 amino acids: CASSQGPVPGELFF. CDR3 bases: TGTGCCAGCAGCCAGGGACCTGTTCCCGGGGAGCTGTTTTTT.

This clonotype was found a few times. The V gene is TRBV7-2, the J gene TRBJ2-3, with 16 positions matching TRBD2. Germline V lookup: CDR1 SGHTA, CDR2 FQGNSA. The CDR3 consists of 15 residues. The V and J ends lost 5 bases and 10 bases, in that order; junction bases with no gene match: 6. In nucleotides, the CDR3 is TGTGCCAGCAGCCCCCACGGGACTAGCGGGAGGGCGCAGTATTTT. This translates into CASSPHGTSGRAQYF.

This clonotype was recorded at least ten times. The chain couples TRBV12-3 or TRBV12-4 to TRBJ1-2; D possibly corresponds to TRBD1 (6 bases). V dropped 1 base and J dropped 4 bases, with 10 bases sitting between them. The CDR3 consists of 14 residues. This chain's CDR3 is CASSLGAGAYGYTF. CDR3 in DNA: TGTGCCAGCAGTTTAGGCGCAGGGGCCTATGGCTACACCTTC.